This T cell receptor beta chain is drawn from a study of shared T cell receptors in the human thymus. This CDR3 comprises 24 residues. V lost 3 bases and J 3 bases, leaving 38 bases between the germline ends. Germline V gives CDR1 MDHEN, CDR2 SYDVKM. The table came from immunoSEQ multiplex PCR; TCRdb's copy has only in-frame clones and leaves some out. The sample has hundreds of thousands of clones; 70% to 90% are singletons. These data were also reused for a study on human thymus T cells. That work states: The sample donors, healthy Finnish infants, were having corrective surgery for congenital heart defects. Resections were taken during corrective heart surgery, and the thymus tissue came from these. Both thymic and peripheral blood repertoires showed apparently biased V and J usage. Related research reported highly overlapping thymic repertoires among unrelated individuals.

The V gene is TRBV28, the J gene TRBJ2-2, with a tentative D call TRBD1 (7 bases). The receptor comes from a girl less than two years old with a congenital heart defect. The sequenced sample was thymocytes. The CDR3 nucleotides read TGTGCCAGCAGTTTCAACCACGACCGCCGGACAGGACGGGGGATGCTGCGGGACACCGGGGAGCTGTTTTTT. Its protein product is CASSFNHDRRTGRGMLRDTGELFF. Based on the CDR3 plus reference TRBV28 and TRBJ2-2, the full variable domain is DVKVTQSSRYLVKRTGEKVFLECVQDMDHENMFWYRQDPGLGLRLIYFSYDVKMKEKGDIPEGYSVSREKKERFSLILESASTNQTSMYLCASSFNHDRRTGRGMLRDTGELFFGEGSRLTVL.